The 29 T cell receptor beta chains presented below share a single source sample, sequenced in a study of radiotherapy plus CTLA-4 blockade in lung cancer. The repertoire was sequenced with immunoSEQ multiplex PCR; TCRdb's copy has only in-frame clones and lacks some. The sample yields 62,000 or so clones, approximately 79% seen once. The sample in question was peripheral blood, obtained from a patient treated with radiotherapy plus ipilimumab. The receptors derive from a human donor with non-small cell lung cancer who had a complete response to radiotherapy plus ipilimumab.

The chain couples TRBV4-3 to TRBJ2-1, with D unclear. The CDR3 runs 14 residues. Trimming stripped 1 base from V and 5 bases from J, with 9 bases between. CDR1 is LGHNA and CDR2 is YSLEER in the germline V gene. The CDR3 sequence: CASSQGVKDNEQFF. As DNA, the CDR3 is TGCGCCAGCAGCCAAGGGGTAAAGGACAATGAGCAGTTCTTC.

This sequence joins TRBV30 and TRBJ2-3; no clear D. This CDR3 is built from 13 residues. Germline lookup yields CDR1 GTSNPN and CDR2 SVGIG (reference sequence). Trimming took 7 bases from V and 3 from J, leaving 14 bases between them. CDR3 in DNA: TGTGCCTTTGGAATGGGTGGGACAGATACGCAGTATTTT. This sequence encodes CAFGMGGTDTQYF. Using reference TRBV30 and TRBJ2-3 for the parts outside the CDR3, the full variable domain is SQTIHQWPATLVQPVGSPLSLECTVEGTSNPNLYWYRQAAGRGLQLLFYSVGIGQISSEVPQNLSASRPQDRQFILSSKKLLLSDSGFYLCAFGMGGTDTQYFGPGTRLTVL.

The chain is built from TRBV30 and TRBJ1-4; no clear D gene. Deletions cut 4 bases from V and 8 bases from J, with 14 bases between. The CDR3 has 13 residues. From germline, CDR1 is GTSNPN and CDR2 SVGIG (reference sequence). The CDR3 is CAWTPRLGEKLFF. The DNA of the CDR3 is TGTGCCTGGACCCCCCGGCTAGGGGAAAAACTGTTTTTT. Full variable domain (outside the CDR3, taken from reference TRBV30 and TRBJ1-4): SQTIHQWPATLVQPVGSPLSLECTVEGTSNPNLYWYRQAAGRGLQLLFYSVGIGQISSEVPQNLSASRPQDRQFILSSKKLLLSDSGFYLCAWTPRLGEKLFFGSGTQLSVL.

This clone was detected a few times. The CDR3 here is CASGLVQGGADTQYF. CDR3 coding DNA: TGTGCTAGTGGTTTGGTACAGGGTGGGGCAGATACGCAGTATTTT. The chain couples TRBV12-5 to TRBJ2-3, with D perhaps TRBD1 (6 bases). Germline V CDR1 and CDR2: LGHNT, FRNRAP. The CDR3 has 15 residues. V lost 0 bases and J 4 bases, leaving 11 bases between the germline ends.

The chain uses TRBV5-1 and TRBJ1-1; 8 bases agree with TRBD1. J gave up 8 bases and V 3 bases, and 6 bases lay outside the gene matches. The germline V gene encodes CDR1 SGHRS and CDR2 YFSETQ. The CDR3 has 13 amino acids. The CDR3 reads CASSSDRGGEAFF. The DNA of the CDR3 is TGCGCCAGCAGCTCCGACAGGGGAGGAGAAGCTTTCTTT.

The chain employs TRBV30 and TRBJ1-5; weak D call: TRBD1 (5 bases). Germline CDR1 and CDR2: GTSNPN and SVGIG (reference sequence). The CDR3 sequence is 13 residues long. Trimming took 2 bases from V and 1 from J, leaving 6 bases between them. CDR3 amino acids: CAWSYRSNQPQHF. The CDR3 DNA follows: TGTGCCTGGAGTTACAGGAGCAATCAGCCCCAGCATTTT.

This chain uses TRBV28 with TRBJ1-2; the match to TRBD1 covers 8 bases. CDR1 and CDR2 (germline): MDHEN, SYDVKM. This CDR3 contains 14 residues. The V and J ends lost 7 bases and 5 bases, in that order; junction bases with no gene match: 9. The CDR3 sequence: CASTSTDREYGYTF. In nucleotides, the CDR3 is TGTGCCAGCACTTCTACGGACAGGGAGTATGGCTACACCTTC.

The chain links TRBV27 to TRBJ2-2; a weak D match, TRBD1 (7 bases). The CDR3 contains 17 residues. Trimming cost V 1 base and J 3 bases, with 15 bases left between them. The germline V gene has CDR1 MNHEY and CDR2 SMNVEV (reference sequence). As DNA, the CDR3 is TGTGCCAGCAGTTTATTGTTGCAGGGGGGCGACACCGGGGAGCTGTTTTTT. Translation: CASSLLLQGGDTGELFF.

This clone was counted a single time. This chain links TRBV28 with TRBJ1-5; no clear D. This CDR3 contains 14 residues. The V gene lost 4 bases and the J gene lost 0 bases, with 7 bases spanning the gap. The V gene's germline CDR1 is MDHEN and CDR2 SYDVKM. The CDR3 loop is CASSWRDSNQPQHF. Written as DNA, the CDR3 is TGTGCCAGCAGTTGGAGGGATAGCAATCAGCCCCAGCATTTT.

The chain couples TRBV2 to TRBJ2-3; tentatively, D is TRBD1 or TRBD2 (6 bases each). In germline, CDR1 is SNHLY, CDR2 FYNNEI. The CDR3 extends over 15 amino acids. V was trimmed by 7 bases and J by 1 base, leaving 15 bases between them. The CDR3 protein is CASTRERGGTDTQYF. In nucleotides, the CDR3 is TGTGCCAGCACCCGAGAAAGGGGGGGCACAGATACGCAGTATTTT.

This clone showed up just a few times. The genes are TRBV5-1 and TRBJ2-1, with 7 bases lining up with TRBD2. Germline V CDR1 and CDR2: SGHRS, YFSETQ. The CDR3 loop spans 20 amino acids. V lost 2 bases and J lost 7; bases outside the gene matches: 24. The CDR3 sequence is CASSLLPPSGGAGIRNEQFF. DNA for the CDR3: TGCGCCAGCAGCTTACTCCCCCCGTCGGGGGGAGCAGGCATCAGGAATGAGCAGTTCTTC.

The genes are TRBV5-4 and TRBJ2-2; D is uncertain. CDR1 and CDR2 (germline): SGHNT, YYREEE (reference sequence). This CDR3 is built from 15 residues. V was cut by 3 bases and J by 0 bases, with 9 bases left in between. As DNA, the CDR3 is TGTGCCAGCAGCTCTGACGCTACGAACACCGGGGAGCTGTTTTTT. Translated, it gives CASSSDATNTGELFF.

In DNA, the CDR3 is TGTGCCAGCAGCCCGAGCGATTATAGCAATCAGCCCCAGCATTTT. Protein: CASSPSDYSNQPQHF. The chain combines TRBV16 with TRBJ1-5, with no clear D. CDR3 length: 15 residues. V was clipped by 4 bases and J by 0 bases, with 10 bases between them. CDR1 and CDR2 (germline): KGHSY, FQNENV.

The chain joins TRBV5-6 to TRBJ2-2; D not resolved. V gave up 1 base and J gave up 7 bases, with 14 bases separating them. Looked up from germline, CDR1 is SGHDT and CDR2 is YYEEEE. This CDR3 contains 15 residues. CDR3 DNA: TGTGCCAGCAGCTTGCGTTCGTCATTGGGCGGGGAGCTGTTTTTT. Its protein is CASSLRSSLGGELFF.

This chain connects TRBV5-1 to TRBJ2-7; D is ambiguous. The V end lost 4 bases, the J end lost 2 bases, and 7 bases lay between the germline ends. CDR1 and CDR2 (germline): SGHRS, YFSETQ. The CDR3 contains 12 residues. The CDR3 here is CASSRVPYEQYF. For the CDR3, the DNA is TGCGCCAGCAGCCGCGTCCCCTACGAGCAGTACTTC.

V gene TRBV9 combines with J gene TRBJ1-1, with D unresolved. CDR3 length: 14 residues. Germline V gene lookup returns CDR1 SGDLS and CDR2 YYNGEE. Trimming shortened V by 0 bases and J by 0 bases, and 6 bases separated the two germline ends. The chain's CDR3 is CASSVGSMNTEAFF. Written as DNA, the CDR3 is TGTGCCAGCAGCGTAGGGTCTATGAACACTGAAGCTTTCTTT.

This clone was seen a handful of times. The chain is built from TRBV2 and TRBJ1-5; D may be TRBD1 (5 bases). V was trimmed by 6 bases and J by 3 bases, leaving 15 bases between them. This CDR3 contains 15 residues. Germline-derived CDR1 and CDR2 are SNHLY and FYNNEI. The CDR3 spells CASRAQAGSNQPQHF. DNA of the CDR3: TGTGCCAGCAGAGCCCAAGCAGGGTCCAATCAGCCCCAGCATTTT.

Turning to this clone: This sample includes further DNA sequences coding for the same CDR3. The chain carries TRBV10-3 and TRBJ2-5; the match to TRBD2 covers 9 bases. The CDR3 totals 14 residues. Germline V lookup: CDR1 ENHRY, CDR2 SYGVKD. Germline trimming cut 5 bases from V and 5 bases from J; bases unmatched to any gene: 6. CDR3 coding DNA: TGTGCCATCAGTCGACTAGCGGAGGGGGAGACCCAGTACTTC. Translated: CAISRLAEGETQYF.

The chain uses TRBV6-5 and TRBJ1-5, with D hard to call. With 6 bases removed from V and 3 bases from J, the gap between germline ends came to 9 bases. The length of the CDR3 is 13 residues. Germline V CDR1 and CDR2: MNHEY, SVGAGI. CDR3 sequence: CASRGPVNQPQHF. The DNA for the CDR3 is TGTGCCAGCAGAGGACCGGTCAATCAGCCCCAGCATTTT.

V and J are TRBV4-2 and TRBJ1-2, with TRBD1 matching over 8 bases. Looked up from germline, CDR1 is LGHNA and CDR2 is YNFKEQ. The V gene end was trimmed by 1 base and the J gene end by 6 bases; junction bases not matched to a gene: 13. The length of the CDR3 is 17 residues. CDR3: CASSQVSDRGGKDGYTF. DNA for the CDR3: TGTGCCAGCAGCCAAGTAAGCGACAGGGGTGGAAAGGATGGCTACACCTTC.

This chain uses TRBV27 with TRBJ2-3; 12 bases agree with TRBD2. V dropped 6 bases and J dropped 7; count of bases not matched to a gene: 17. Per the germline V gene, CDR1 is MNHEY and CDR2 is SMNVEV (reference sequence). The CDR3 is 18 residues long. CDR3 residues: CASRVGTSGGPAYYTQYF. The CDR3 DNA sequence: TGTGCCAGCAGGGTCGGAACTAGCGGGGGGCCGGCGTACTATACGCAGTATTTT.

The rearrangement joins TRBV7-2 to TRBJ2-1; 7 bases are a match to TRBD2. CDR3 length: 18 residues. The V and J ends lost 5 bases and 0 bases, in that order; junction bases with no gene match: 13. The V gene's germline CDR1 is SGHTA and CDR2 FQGNSA. The chain's CDR3 is CASSPLGWRGSSYNEQFF. In nucleotides, the CDR3 is TGTGCCAGCAGCCCTCTAGGGTGGCGGGGGTCCTCCTACAATGAGCAGTTCTTC.

The table lists this clone with a few counts. This chain joins TRBV10-2 and TRBJ2-1, with D unresolved. Germline-derived CDR1 and CDR2 are WSHSY and SAAADI. There are 13 residues in the CDR3. The V gene lost 6 bases and the J gene lost 0 bases, with 6 bases spanning the gap. CDR3 amino acids: CASSQSSYNEQFF. CDR3 DNA: TGCGCCAGCAGCCAAAGCTCCTACAATGAGCAGTTCTTC.

This clone was seen only once. This chain links TRBV19 with TRBJ1-1; D ambiguous. The germline V and J ends were trimmed by 7 bases and 1 base, with 25 bases remaining between them. The CDR3 has 18 residues. Germline values: CDR1 LNHDA, CDR2 SQIVND (reference sequence). The CDR3 nucleotides are TGTGCCAGTATAGTTTCCGTGTTGGGCACCCTCCAGAACACTGAAGCTTTCTTT. Amino acids: CASIVSVLGTLQNTEAFF.

The genes are TRBV7-2 and TRBJ1-2; no clear D gene. V lost 2 bases and J lost 3, with 10 bases in between. The CDR3 loop spans 14 amino acids. Looked up from germline, CDR1 is SGHTA and CDR2 is FQGNSA. CDR3 sequence (DNA): TGTGCCAGCAGCTTAATGGTCGGGGACTATGGCTACACCTTC. Protein product: CASSLMVGDYGYTF.

This clone came up a few times. The chain combines TRBV6-5 with TRBJ2-5; D possibly uses TRBD1 or TRBD2 (6 bases each). CDR1 and CDR2 from the germline V gene are MNHEY and SVGAGI. The CDR3 runs 15 residues. V gave up 5 bases and J gave up 5 bases, with 18 bases separating them. The CDR3, as DNA: TGTGCCAGCAGTCGGGCCCGGGGGCGGATGGAGACCCAGTACTTC. It encodes CASSRARGRMETQYF.

The gene calls are TRBV4-1 and TRBJ1-5, with D unresolved. Germline CDR1 reads MGHRA; CDR2 reads YSYEKL. CDR3 length: 17 amino acids. V lost 5 bases to trimming and J lost 6 bases, with 23 bases between them. CDR3 DNA: TGCGCCAGCAGCTACGGATCCGCCGGACCTCTGGGTCAGCCCCAGCATTTT. Protein: CASSYGSAGPLGQPQHF.

The chain joins TRBV11-2 to TRBJ1-4; 10 bases line up with TRBD1. The junction had 3 bases not matched to a gene; V was cut back by 3 bases and J by 8 bases. The CDR3 loop spans 14 amino acids. Germline V gene lookup returns CDR1 SGHAT and CDR2 FQNNGV. The CDR3 is CASSFWDRGEKLFF. Here the CDR3 DNA reads TGTGCCAGCAGCTTCTGGGACAGGGGCGAAAAACTGTTTTTT.

Here the CDR3 reads CAWSPRGAGGGWYF. The CDR3 nucleotides read TGTGCCTGGAGTCCCCGAGGAGCGGGGGGAGGTTGGTACTTC. The chain joins TRBV30 to TRBJ2-5; 9 positions match TRBD2. This CDR3 region has 14 residues. V lost 2 bases to trimming and J lost 13 bases; unmatched junction nucleotides: 14. CDR1 GTSNPN and CDR2 SVGIG come from the germline V gene (reference sequence).